This entry lists 10 T cell receptor beta chains sequenced from one sample in a study of response to subunit inactivated influenza vaccine. TCRdb independently ran MiXCR on the RT-PCR reads; one entry per CDR3 protein. Altogether 650,000 to 700,000 distinct CDR3 sequences are present, 15% to 19% being singletons, with the ten largest covering around 10%. The starting material was PBMCs from blood, obtained 11 to 12 days after vaccination. Receptors originate from a man in his forties or fifties who received an inactivated influenza vaccine.

The V call is TRBV7-9, the J call TRBJ1-2; D remains unclear. Germline-derived CDR1 and CDR2 are SEHNR and FQNEAQ (reference sequence). The CDR3 length is 14 residues. Trimming took off 0 bases at V and 4 bases at J, with 9 bases between the two ends. The DNA for the CDR3 is TGTGCCAGCAGCTTAGCGGGCAGGATCTATGGCTACACCTTC. As protein: CASSLAGRIYGYTF.

This clonotype appeared a few times. The CDR3 sequence: CASSLAPGTSNEQFF. The CDR3 DNA follows: TGTGCCAGCAGCTTAGCACCCGGGACTAGCAATGAGCAGTTCTTC. The chain has TRBV7-9 and TRBJ2-1; 8 bases are shared with TRBD2. The V gene's germline CDR1 is SEHNR and CDR2 FQNEAQ (reference sequence). This CDR3 contains 15 residues. The junction had 4 bases not matched to a gene; V was cut back by 0 bases and J by 6 bases.

The chain recombines TRBV9 with TRBJ2-2, with 8 bases lining up with TRBD1. The germline CDR1 and CDR2 sequences are SGDLS and YYNGEE. The CDR3 length is 15 residues. J was trimmed by 4 bases and V by 0 bases; bases with no gene match: 2. The CDR3 sequence: CASSVGGQATGELFF. CDR3 nucleotides: TGTGCCAGCAGCGTAGGGGGACAGGCCACCGGGGAGCTGTTTTTT. The full variable domain, with the rest looked up from reference TRBV9 and TRBJ2-2, is DSGVTQTPKHLITATGQRVTLRCSPRSGDLSVYWYQQSLDQGLQFLIQYYNGEERAKGNILERFSAQQFPDLHSELNLSSLELGDSALYFCASSVGGQATGELFFGEGSRLTVL.

The chain uses TRBV5-5 and TRBJ2-1; TRBD2 matches 13 bases. With V trimmed by 4 bases and J by 7 bases, 5 bases remained unmatched. The CDR3 runs to 15 residues. CDR1 and CDR2 from the germline V gene are SGHKS and YYEKEE (reference sequence). The CDR3 sequence is CASSQRGLAGNEQFF. DNA for the CDR3: TGTGCCAGCAGCCAACGGGGACTAGCGGGGAATGAGCAGTTCTTC.

The CDR3 is CSVWGGSSVGPYNEQFF. The CDR3 region has the DNA TGCAGCGTTTGGGGGGGGAGTAGTGTGGGACCCTACAATGAGCAGTTCTTC. The chain has TRBV29-1 and TRBJ2-1; TRBD2 aligns across 7 bases. The CDR3 extends over 17 amino acids. From germline, CDR1 is SQVTM and CDR2 ANQGSEA. J gave up 2 bases and V 5 bases, and 15 bases lay outside the gene matches.

The rearrangement joins TRBV3-1 to TRBJ1-3; D not certain. The CDR3 runs to 18 residues. Per the germline V gene, CDR1 is LGHDT and CDR2 is YNNKEL (reference sequence). The V end was cut by 0 bases, the J end by 0 bases, with 15 bases between. Here the CDR3 reads CASSQEGLRATSGNTIYF. The CDR3 region has the DNA TGTGCCAGCAGCCAAGAAGGCCTCCGGGCCACCTCTGGAAACACCATATATTTT.

This clonotype was counted only a few times. The chain employs TRBV11-1 and TRBJ1-1; TRBD1 is a possible D gene (5 bases). CDR3 length: 18 residues. With 3 bases removed from V and 0 bases from J, the gap between germline ends came to 20 bases. Germline assignment: CDR1 SGHAT and CDR2 FQDESV (reference sequence). CDR3 in amino acids: CASSFSRGGGTLNTEAFF. The CDR3, as DNA: TGTGCCAGCAGCTTTTCTAGAGGTGGGGGGACCTTGAACACTGAAGCTTTCTTT. The full variable domain, its missing parts supplied by reference TRBV11-1 and TRBJ1-1, is EAEVAQSPRYKITEKSQAVAFWCDPISGHATLYWYRQILGQGPELLVQFQDESVVDDSQLPKDRFSAERLKGVDSTLKIQPAELGDSAMYLCASSFSRGGGTLNTEAFFGQGTRLTVV.

The rearrangement links TRBV12-3 or TRBV12-4 to TRBJ1-4; 8 positions agree with TRBD1. V dropped 5 bases and J dropped 5; count of bases not matched to a gene: 7. The CDR3 length is 15 residues. CDR3 sequence (DNA): TGTGCCAGCAGTCAGGGACAGGCTATCAATGAAAAACTGTTTTTT. Its translation: CASSQGQAINEKLFF.

This clonotype was detected a few times. The chain employs TRBV19 and TRBJ1-5; D gene uncertain. The V end lost 2 bases, the J end lost 3 bases, and 8 bases lay between the germline ends. This CDR3 spans 14 amino acids. Germline CDR1 and CDR2: LNHDA and SQIVND (reference sequence). DNA of the CDR3: TGTGCCAGTAGTATAATCGGATACAATCAGCCCCAGCATTTT. Translated: CASSIIGYNQPQHF.

This clonotype was seen ten or more times. The chain combines TRBV7-9 with TRBJ1-1; D uncertain. Germline V CDR1 and CDR2: SEHNR, FQNEAQ (reference sequence). This CDR3 has 16 amino acids. Trimming stripped 4 bases from V and 4 bases from J, with 19 bases between. CDR3 in DNA: TGTGCCAGCAGCTCCGGTCCACAGACTAGGAGCACTGAAGCTTTCTTT. Protein: CASSSGPQTRSTEAFF.